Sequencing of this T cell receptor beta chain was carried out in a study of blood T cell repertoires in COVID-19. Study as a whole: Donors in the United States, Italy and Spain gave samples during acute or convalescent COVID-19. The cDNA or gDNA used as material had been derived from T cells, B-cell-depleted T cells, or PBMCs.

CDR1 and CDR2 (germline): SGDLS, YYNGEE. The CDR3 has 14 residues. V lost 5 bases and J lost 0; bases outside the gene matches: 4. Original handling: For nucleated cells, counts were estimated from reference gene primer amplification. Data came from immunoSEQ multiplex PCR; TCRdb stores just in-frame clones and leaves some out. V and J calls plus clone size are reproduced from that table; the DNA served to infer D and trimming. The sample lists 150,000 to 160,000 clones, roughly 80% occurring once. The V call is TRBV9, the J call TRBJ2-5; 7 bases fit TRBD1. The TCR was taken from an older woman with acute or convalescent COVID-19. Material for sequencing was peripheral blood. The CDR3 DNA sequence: TGTGCCAGCAGTCAGGGACAGAACCAAGAGACCCAGTACTTC. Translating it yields CASSQGQNQETQYF.